This TCR beta chain came from a study of blood T cell repertoires in COVID-19. Turning to the study itself: Sources were T cells, B-cell-depleted T cells, or PBMCs; the material itself was cDNA or gDNA.

Germline assignment: CDR1 MNHEY and CDR2 SVGAGI. With 6 bases clipped from V and 8 bases from J, the junction kept 6 bases outside the gene matches. This CDR3 region has 13 residues. The table came from immunoSEQ multiplex PCR; TCRdb's copy has only in-frame clones and leaves some out. The sample includes 230,000 or so clones, about 85% of them seen just once. This chain joins TRBV6-5 and TRBJ2-2; 7 bases map to TRBD1. This clonotype was obtained from a woman between 50 and 59 years old who had been exposed to COVID-19. Sample: PBMCs or T cells enriched from blood (not recorded which). CDR3 DNA sequence: TGTGCCAGCAGAATCAGGGGGTATGGGGAGCTGTTTTTT. This codes for CASRIRGYGELFF.